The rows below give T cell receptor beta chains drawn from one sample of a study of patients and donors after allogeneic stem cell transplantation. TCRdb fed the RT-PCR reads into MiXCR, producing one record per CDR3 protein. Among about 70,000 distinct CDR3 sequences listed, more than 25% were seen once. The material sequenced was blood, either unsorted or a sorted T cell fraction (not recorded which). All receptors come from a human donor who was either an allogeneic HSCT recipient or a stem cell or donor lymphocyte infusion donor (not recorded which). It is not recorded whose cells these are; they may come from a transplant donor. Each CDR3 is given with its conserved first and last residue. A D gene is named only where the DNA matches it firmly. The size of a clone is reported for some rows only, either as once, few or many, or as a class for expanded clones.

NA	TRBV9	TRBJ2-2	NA	TGTGCCAGCAGCGTAGAGATCTCGAACACCGGGGAGCTGTTTTTT	CASSVEISNTGELFF
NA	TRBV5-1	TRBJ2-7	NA	TGCGCCAGCAGCTTGGCCCAAGGGCGGGACCTCAGCTCCTACGAGCAGTACTTC	CASSLAQGRDLSSYEQYF
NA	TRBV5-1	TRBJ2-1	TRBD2	TGCGCCAGCAGCTTTTTAGGGACTAGTGTCTATGAGCAGTTCTTC	CASSFLGTSVYEQFF
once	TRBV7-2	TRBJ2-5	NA	TGTGCCAGCAGCTTAGGGGCTAGCCAAGAGACCCAGTACTTC	CASSLGASQETQYF
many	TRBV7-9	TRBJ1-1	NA	TGTGCCAGCAGCTTACAATATCCCAGTAGAGCCGAAGCTTTCTTT	CASSLQYPSRAEAFF
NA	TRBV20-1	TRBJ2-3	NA	TGCAGTGCTAGGCCGCCACGGCGGGGCCTCACAGATACGCAGTATTTT	CSARPPRRGLTDTQYF
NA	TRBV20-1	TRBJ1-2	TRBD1	TGCAGTGCTGGACCGGGACAGGGTAATGCCTATGGCTACACCTTC	CSAGPGQGNAYGYTF
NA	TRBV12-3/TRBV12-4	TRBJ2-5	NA	TGTGCCAGCAACCTAGGGGGGGTATCGAACCAAGAGACCCAGTACTTC	CASNLGGVSNQETQYF
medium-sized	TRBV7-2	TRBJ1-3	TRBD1	TGTGCCAGCAGCCTCTTCGGGACAGGGGGAAGGAACACCATATATTTT	CASSLFGTGGRNTIYF
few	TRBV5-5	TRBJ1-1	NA	TGTGCCAGCAGCCCACTACGGAACACTGAAGCTTTCTTT	CASSPLRNTEAFF
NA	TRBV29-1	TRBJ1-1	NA	TGCAGCGTTGAACAGGGGTACACTGAAGCTTTCTTT	CSVEQGYTEAFF
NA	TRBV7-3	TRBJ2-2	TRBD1	TGTGCCAGCAGCTTACAGGGGGCGGGCACCGGGGAGCTGTTTTTT	CASSLQGAGTGELFF
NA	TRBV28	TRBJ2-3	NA	TGTGCCAGCAGTTTACCGGGGGCAGATACGCAGTATTTT	CASSLPGADTQYF
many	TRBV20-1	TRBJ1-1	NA	TGCAGTGCTAGACAGAAGGGGTACACTGAAGCTTTCTTT	CSARQKGYTEAFF
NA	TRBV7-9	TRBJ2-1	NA	TGTGCCAGCGTTGAAGCGGTTTCGACCTACAATGAGCAGTTCTTC	CASVEAVSTYNEQFF
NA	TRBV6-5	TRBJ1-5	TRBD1	TGTGCCAGCAGTCTGACAGGGCCGCGGGGTCAGCCCCAGCATTTT	CASSLTGPRGQPQHF
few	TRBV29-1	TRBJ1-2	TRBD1	TGCAGCGTTCCCGGGACAGGGAACTATGGCTACACCTTC	CSVPGTGNYGYTF
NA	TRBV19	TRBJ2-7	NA	TGTGCCAGTAGCTCGGACTCCTATTACACCTACGAGCAGTACTTC	CASSSDSYYTYEQYF
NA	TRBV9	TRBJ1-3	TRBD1	TGTGCCAGCAGCGTAGGAAGGACAGGTGGAAACACCATATATTTT	CASSVGRTGGNTIYF
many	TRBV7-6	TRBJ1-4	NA	TGTGCCAGCAGCCCCGGGCTCGGTTCTAATGAAAAACTGTTTTTT	CASSPGLGSNEKLFF
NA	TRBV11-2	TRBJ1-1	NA	TGTGCCAGCAGCCTCCTACAGGGCTGGGTAACTGAAGCTTTCTTT	CASSLLQGWVTEAFF
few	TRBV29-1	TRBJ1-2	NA	TGCAGCGCCTATTCAGTGACTGGCTACACCTTC	CSAYSVTGYTF
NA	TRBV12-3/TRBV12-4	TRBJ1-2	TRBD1	TGTGCCAGCAGTATCGCCGGGACAGGGGAAGGCTACACCTTC	CASSIAGTGEGYTF
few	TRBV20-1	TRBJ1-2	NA	TGCAGTGCTAGAGATGGCGGAAGGGTTGGCTACACCTTC	CSARDGGRVGYTF
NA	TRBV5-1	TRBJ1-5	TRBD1	TGCGCCAGCAGCCGGACCGGGACAGGAGGGCAGCCCCAGCATTTT	CASSRTGTGGQPQHF
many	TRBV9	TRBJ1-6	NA	TGTGCCAGCAGCGTTTCAGGGAATTCACCCCTCCACTTT	CASSVSGNSPLHF
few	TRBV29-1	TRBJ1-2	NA	TGCAGCGCCTCTCGGGAGGGGTCTAGATATGGCTACACCTTC	CSASREGSRYGYTF
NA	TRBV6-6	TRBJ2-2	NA	TGTGCCAGCAGTTACAGGGGTGGGACCGGGGAGCTGTTTTTT	CASSYRGGTGELFF
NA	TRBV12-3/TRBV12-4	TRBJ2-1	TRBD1	TGTGCCAGCAGTTTAGCACCCGCGACAGGGACAAATGAGCAGTTCTTC	CASSLAPATGTNEQFF